The source of this T cell receptor (beta chain) is a study of T cells after yellow fever vaccination. In the study overall: SMART-Seq v4 Ultra Low Input prepared the low-cell-number fractions. Study conclusions and caveats: Abundant clonotypes (contaminants from the bulk population) could be present in FACS-sorted repertoires. Clonotype sharing between CD4 and CD8 compartments was small.

The study made its TCR cDNA through 5'RACE template switching. That step introduced a universal primer site along with UMIs. TCRdb itself ran the 5' RACE reads through MiXCR, one entry per CDR3 protein. The table shows 510,000 or so distinct CDR3 sequences, with roughly a fifth occurring only once. V dropped 3 bases and J dropped 2 bases, with 10 bases sitting between them. CDR3 size: 14 residues. The V gene's germline CDR1 is KGHSH and CDR2 LQKENI. This clonotype has just a few counts. No antigen is known for it. This rearrangement joins TRBV18 to TRBJ2-5; no reliable D call. The sequenced sample was PBMCs, obtained 15 days after the yellow fever booster vaccination. This receptor was taken from a man aged 25 to 40 who received the YFV17D yellow fever vaccine. The DNA for the CDR3 is TGTGCCAGCTCACCCCGCAATTCACAAGAGACCCAGTACTTC. This translates into CASSPRNSQETQYF.